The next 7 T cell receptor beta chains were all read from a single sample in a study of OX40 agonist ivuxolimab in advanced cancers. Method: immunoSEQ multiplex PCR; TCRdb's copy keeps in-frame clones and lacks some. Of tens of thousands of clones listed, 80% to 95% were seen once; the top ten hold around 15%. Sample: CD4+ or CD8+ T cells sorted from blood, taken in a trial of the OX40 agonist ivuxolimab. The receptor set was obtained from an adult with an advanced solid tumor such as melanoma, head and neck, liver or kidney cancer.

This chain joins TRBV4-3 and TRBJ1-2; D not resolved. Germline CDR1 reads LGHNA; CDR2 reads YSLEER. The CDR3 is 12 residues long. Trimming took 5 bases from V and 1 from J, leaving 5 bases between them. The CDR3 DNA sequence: TGCGCCAGCAGCGGGGATAACTATGGCTACACCTTC. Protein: CASSGDNYGYTF.

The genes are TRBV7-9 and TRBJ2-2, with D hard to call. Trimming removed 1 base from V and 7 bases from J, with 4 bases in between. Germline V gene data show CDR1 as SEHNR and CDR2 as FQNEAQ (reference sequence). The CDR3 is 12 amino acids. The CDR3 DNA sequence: TGTGCCAGCAGCTTAGTTGGCGGGGAGCTGTTTTTT. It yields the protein CASSLVGGELFF.

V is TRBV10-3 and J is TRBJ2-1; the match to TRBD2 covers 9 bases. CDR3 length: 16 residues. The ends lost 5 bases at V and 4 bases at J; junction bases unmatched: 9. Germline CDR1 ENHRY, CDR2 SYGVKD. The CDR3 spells CAISTNSGGGYNEQFF. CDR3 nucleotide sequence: TGTGCCATCAGTACCAATAGCGGGGGAGGTTACAATGAGCAGTTCTTC.

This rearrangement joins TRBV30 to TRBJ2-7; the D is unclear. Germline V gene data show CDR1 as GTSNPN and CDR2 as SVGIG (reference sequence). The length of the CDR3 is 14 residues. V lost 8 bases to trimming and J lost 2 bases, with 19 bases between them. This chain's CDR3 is CASSIGAGTYEQYF. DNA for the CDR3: TGTGCCAGTAGTATAGGCGCAGGTACCTACGAGCAGTACTTC.

The CDR3 is CASSVASGRGETQYF. CDR3 bases: TGTGCCAGCAGCGTGGCTAGCGGGAGGGGAGAGACCCAGTACTTC. The chain has TRBV9 and TRBJ2-5; 12 bases align to TRBD2. Trimming cost V 2 bases and J 4 bases; bases outside gene matches: 3. CDR1 and CDR2 from the germline V gene are SGDLS and YYNGEE. This CDR3 is 15 amino acids long. The full variable domain, rest sourced from reference TRBV9 and TRBJ2-5, is DSGVTQTPKHLITATGQRVTLRCSPRSGDLSVYWYQQSLDQGLQFLIQYYNGEERAKGNILERFSAQQFPDLHSELNLSSLELGDSALYFCASSVASGRGETQYFGPGTRLLVL.

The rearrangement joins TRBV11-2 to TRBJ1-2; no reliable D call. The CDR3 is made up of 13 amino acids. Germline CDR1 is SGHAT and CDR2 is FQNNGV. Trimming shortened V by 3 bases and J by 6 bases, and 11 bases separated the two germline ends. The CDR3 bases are TGTGCCAGCAGCTTGGGGTCGCGGAATGGCTACACCTTC. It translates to CASSLGSRNGYTF.

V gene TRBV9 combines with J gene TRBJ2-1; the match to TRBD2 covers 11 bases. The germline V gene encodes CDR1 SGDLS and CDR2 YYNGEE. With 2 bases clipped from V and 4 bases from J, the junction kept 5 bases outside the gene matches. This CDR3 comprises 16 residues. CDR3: CASSVVAGGPYNEQFF. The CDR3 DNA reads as TGTGCCAGCAGCGTGGTAGCGGGAGGGCCGTACAATGAGCAGTTCTTC.